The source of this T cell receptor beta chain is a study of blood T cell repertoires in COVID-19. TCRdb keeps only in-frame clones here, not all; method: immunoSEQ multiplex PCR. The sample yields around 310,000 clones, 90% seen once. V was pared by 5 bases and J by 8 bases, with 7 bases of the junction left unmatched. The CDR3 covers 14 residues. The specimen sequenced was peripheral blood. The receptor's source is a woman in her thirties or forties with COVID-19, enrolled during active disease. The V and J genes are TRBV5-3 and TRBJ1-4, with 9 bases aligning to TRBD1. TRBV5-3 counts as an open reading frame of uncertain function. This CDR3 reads CARRFRTGEEKLFF. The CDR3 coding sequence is TGTGCCAGAAGATTCAGGACAGGGGAGGAAAAACTGTTTTTT.